This T cell receptor (beta chain) emerged from a study of OX40 agonist ivuxolimab in advanced cancers. Whole-study results and caveats: Clonal expansion was seen in CD4+ and CD8+ blood T cells by week 6 at 0.1 to 3.0 mg/kg.

Prior autoimmune disease or systemic immunosuppression barred patients. Sampling times: baseline, cycle 4 day 1, cycle 7 day 1. Concerning this clone itself: The antigen is undetermined.

Sequencing used immunoSEQ multiplex PCR; TCRdb keeps in-frame clones, though not all of them. Among about 77,000 clones listed, roughly 87% were seen once. The material sequenced was CD4+ or CD8+ T cells sorted from blood, taken in a trial of the OX40 agonist ivuxolimab. The source is an adult with an advanced solid tumor such as melanoma, head and neck, liver or kidney cancer.

This CDR3 is CASSLSRRGEQYF. CDR3 DNA: TGTGCCAGCAGCCTCTCCCGAAGGGGAGAGCAGTACTTC. The chain joins TRBV5-4 to TRBJ2-7, with D possibly being TRBD1 (5 bases). V lost 4 bases to trimming and J lost 7 bases, with 15 bases between them. Per germline, CDR1 SGHNT and CDR2 YYREEE (reference sequence). This CDR3 has 13 residues.